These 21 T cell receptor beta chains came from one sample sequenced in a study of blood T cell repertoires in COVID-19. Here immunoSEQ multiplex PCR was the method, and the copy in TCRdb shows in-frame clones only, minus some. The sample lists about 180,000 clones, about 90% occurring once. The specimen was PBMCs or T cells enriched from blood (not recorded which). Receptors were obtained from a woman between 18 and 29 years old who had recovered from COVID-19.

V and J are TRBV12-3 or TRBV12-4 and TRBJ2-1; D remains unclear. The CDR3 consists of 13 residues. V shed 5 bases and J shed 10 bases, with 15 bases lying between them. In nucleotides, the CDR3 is TGTGCCAGCAGTCTGCAGCTTCGAGCGGAGCAGTTCTTC. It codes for CASSLQLRAEQFF.

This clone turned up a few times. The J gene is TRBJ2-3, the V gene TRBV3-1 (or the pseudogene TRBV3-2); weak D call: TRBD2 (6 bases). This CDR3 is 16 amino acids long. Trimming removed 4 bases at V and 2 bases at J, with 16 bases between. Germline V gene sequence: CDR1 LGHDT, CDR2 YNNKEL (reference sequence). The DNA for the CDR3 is TGTGCCAGCAGCCCTACGGGACTCGACATCACAGATACGCAGTATTTT. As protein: CASSPTGLDITDTQYF.

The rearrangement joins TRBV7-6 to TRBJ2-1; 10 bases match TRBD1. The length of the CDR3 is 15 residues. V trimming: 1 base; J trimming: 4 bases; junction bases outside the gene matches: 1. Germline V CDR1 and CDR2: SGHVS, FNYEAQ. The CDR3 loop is CASSLGDRGYNEQFF. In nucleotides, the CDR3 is TGTGCCAGCAGCTTAGGGGACAGGGGATACAATGAGCAGTTCTTC.

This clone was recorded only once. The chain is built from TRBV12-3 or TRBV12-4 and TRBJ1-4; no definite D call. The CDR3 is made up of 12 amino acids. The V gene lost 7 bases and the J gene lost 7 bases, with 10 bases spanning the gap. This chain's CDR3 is CASNPRGEKLFF. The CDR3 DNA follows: TGTGCCAGCAATCCCCGGGGTGAAAAACTGTTTTTT.

As DNA, the CDR3 is TGCAGCGTTGTCAGGGGGGACTATGGCTACACCTTC. Its protein is CSVVRGDYGYTF. The gene calls are TRBV29-1 and TRBJ1-2; 7 nucleotides align to TRBD1. The ends lost 4 bases at V and 3 bases at J; junction bases unmatched: 2. The CDR3 extends over 12 amino acids. Germline assignment: CDR1 SQVTM and CDR2 ANQGSEA. The variable domain in full, completed from reference TRBV29-1 and TRBJ1-2, reads SAVISQKPSRDICQRGTSLTIQCQVDSQVTMMFWYRQQPGQSLTLIATANQGSEATYESGFVIDKFPISRPNLTFSTLTVSNMSPEDSSIYLCSVVRGDYGYTFGSGTRLTVV.

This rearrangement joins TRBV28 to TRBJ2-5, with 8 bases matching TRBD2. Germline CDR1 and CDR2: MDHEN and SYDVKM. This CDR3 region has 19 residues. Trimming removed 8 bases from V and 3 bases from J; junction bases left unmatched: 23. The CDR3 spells CASDFSGALRLSPKETQYF. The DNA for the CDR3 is TGTGCCAGCGATTTTAGCGGGGCCCTTCGACTTTCCCCAAAAGAGACCCAGTACTTC.

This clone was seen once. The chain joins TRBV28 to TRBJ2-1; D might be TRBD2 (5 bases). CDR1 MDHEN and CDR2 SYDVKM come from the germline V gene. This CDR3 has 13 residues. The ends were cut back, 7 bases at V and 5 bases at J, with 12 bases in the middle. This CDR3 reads CASTSQRDNEQFF. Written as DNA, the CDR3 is TGTGCCAGCACTTCGCAGAGGGACAATGAGCAGTTCTTC. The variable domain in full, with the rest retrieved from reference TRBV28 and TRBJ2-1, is DVKVTQSSRYLVKRTGEKVFLECVQDMDHENMFWYRQDPGLGLRLIYFSYDVKMKEKGDIPEGYSVSREKKERFSLILESASTNQTSMYLCASTSQRDNEQFFGPGTRLTVL.

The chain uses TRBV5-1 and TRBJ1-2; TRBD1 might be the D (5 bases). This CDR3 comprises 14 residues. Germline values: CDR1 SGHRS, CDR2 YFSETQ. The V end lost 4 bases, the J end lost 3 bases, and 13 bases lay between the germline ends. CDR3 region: CASSPGGVDYGYTF. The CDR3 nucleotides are TGCGCCAGCAGCCCCGGGGGAGTGGACTATGGCTACACCTTC.

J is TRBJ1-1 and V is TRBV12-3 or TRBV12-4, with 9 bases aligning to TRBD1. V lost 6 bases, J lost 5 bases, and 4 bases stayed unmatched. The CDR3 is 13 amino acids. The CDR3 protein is CASRGTGKTEAFF. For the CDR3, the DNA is TGTGCCAGCAGGGGGACAGGGAAGACTGAAGCTTTCTTT.

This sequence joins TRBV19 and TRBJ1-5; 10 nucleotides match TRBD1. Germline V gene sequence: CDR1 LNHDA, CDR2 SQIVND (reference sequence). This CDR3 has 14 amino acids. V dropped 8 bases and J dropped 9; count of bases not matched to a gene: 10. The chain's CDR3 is CASWDRGPRGPQHF. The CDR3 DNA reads TGTGCCAGTTGGGACAGGGGACCACGAGGGCCCCAGCATTTT.

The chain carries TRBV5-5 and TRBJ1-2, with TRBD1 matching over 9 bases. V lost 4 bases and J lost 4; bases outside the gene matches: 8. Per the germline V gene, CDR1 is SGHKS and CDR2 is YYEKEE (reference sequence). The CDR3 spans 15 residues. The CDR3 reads CASSGTGTGSYGYTF. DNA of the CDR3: TGTGCCAGCAGCGGGACCGGGACAGGGAGCTATGGCTACACCTTC.

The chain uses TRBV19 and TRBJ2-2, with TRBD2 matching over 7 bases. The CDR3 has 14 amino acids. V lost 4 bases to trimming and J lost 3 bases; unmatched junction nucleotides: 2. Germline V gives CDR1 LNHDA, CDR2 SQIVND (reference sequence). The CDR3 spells CASSTSGHTGELFF. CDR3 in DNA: TGTGCCAGTAGTACTAGCGGCCACACCGGGGAGCTGTTTTTT.

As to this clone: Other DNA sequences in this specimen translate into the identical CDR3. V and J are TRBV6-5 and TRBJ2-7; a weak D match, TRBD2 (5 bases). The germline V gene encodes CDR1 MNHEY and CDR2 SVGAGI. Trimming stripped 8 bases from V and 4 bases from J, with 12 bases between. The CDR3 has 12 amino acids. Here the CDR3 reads CASRPSGYEQYF. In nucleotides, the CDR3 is TGTGCCAGCCGCCCGTCGGGGTACGAGCAGTACTTC.

The CDR3 nucleotides read TGTGCCAGCAGTCTACAGGGGAATCAGCCCCAGCATTTT. Amino acids: CASSLQGNQPQHF. The V call is TRBV27, the J call TRBJ1-5; 7 bases map to TRBD1. V shed 5 bases, J shed 4 bases, and the junction held 2 bases outside the gene matches. The CDR3 spans 13 residues. The V gene's germline CDR1 is MNHEY and CDR2 SMNVEV (reference sequence).

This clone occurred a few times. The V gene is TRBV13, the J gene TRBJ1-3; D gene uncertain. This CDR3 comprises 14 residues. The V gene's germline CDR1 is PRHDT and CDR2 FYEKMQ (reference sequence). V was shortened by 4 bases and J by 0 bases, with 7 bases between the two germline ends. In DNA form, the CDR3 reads TGTGCCAGCAGCTGGGCAGACTCTGGAAACACCATATATTTT. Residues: CASSWADSGNTIYF.

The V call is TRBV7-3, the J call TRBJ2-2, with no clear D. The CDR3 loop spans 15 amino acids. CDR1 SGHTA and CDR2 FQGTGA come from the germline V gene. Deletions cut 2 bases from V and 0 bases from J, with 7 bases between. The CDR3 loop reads CASSLSTPNTGELFF. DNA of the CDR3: TGTGCCAGCAGCTTATCGACACCGAACACCGGGGAGCTGTTTTTT.

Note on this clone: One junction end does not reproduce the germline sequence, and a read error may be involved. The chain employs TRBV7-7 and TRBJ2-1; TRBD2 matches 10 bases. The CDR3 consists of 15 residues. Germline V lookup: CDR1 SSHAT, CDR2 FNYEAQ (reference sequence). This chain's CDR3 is CASSLGSSGGGEQFF. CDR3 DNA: TGTGCTAGCAGCTTAGGGTCTAGCGGGGGTGGTGAGCAGTTCTTC. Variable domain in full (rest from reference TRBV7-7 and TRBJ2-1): GAGVSQSPRYKVTKRGQDVTLRCDPISSHATLYWYQQALGQGPEFLTYFNYEAQPDKSGLPSDRFSAERPEGSISTLTIQRTEQRDSAMYRCASSLGSSGGGEQFFGPGTRLTVL.

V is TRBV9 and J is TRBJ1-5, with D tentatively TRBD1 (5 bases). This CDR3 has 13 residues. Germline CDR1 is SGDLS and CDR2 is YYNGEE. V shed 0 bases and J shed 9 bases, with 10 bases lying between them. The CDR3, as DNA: TGTGCCAGCAGCGTAGACCAGGGTGGGCCCCAGCATTTT. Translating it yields CASSVDQGGPQHF.

In DNA form, the CDR3 reads TGTGCCAGCAGCTCCACTGGGGCACTAGCTGCCGAGCAGTTCTTC. Its translation: CASSSTGALAAEQFF. V usage is TRBV11-2 and J usage is TRBJ2-1; TRBD2 is a possible D gene (6 bases). CDR1 is SGHAT and CDR2 is FQNNGV in the germline V gene. V was cut by 4 bases and J by 10 bases, with 20 bases left in between. The CDR3 has 15 residues.

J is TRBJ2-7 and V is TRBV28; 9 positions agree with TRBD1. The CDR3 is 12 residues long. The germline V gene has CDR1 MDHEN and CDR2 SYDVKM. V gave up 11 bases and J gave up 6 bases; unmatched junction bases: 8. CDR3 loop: CASTGGLSEQYF. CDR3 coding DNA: TGTGCCTCAACAGGGGGCCTTAGCGAGCAGTACTTC.

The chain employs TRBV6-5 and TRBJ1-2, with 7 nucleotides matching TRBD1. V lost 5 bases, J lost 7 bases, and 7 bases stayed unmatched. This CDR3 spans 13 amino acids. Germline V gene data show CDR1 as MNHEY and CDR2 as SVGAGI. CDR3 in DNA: TGTGCCAGCAGTAAATTCGACAGGGCTGGCTACACCTTC. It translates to CASSKFDRAGYTF.